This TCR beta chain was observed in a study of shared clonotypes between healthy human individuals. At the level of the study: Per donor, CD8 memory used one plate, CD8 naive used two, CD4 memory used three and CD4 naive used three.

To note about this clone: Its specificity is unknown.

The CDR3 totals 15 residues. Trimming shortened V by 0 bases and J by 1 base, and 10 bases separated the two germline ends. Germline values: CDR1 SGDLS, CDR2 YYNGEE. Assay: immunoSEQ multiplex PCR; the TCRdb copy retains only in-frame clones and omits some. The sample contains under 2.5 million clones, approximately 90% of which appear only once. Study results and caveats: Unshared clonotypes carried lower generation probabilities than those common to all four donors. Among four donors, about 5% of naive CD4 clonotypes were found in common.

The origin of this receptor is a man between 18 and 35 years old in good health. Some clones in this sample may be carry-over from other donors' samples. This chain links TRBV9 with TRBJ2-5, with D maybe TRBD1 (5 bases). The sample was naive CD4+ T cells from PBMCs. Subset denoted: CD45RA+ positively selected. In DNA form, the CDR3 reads TGTGCCAGCAGCGTAGGCTGGGGCGTCCAAGAGACCCAGTACTTC. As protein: CASSVGWGVQETQYF.